The entry below gives a single TCR beta chain sequence along with its context. Participants' own reports of clinical history determined their cohort assignment. The data are from a study of blood T cell repertoires in COVID-19. Study at large: Collection of acute and convalescent COVID-19 samples took place in the United States, Italy and Spain. T cells, B-cell-depleted T cells, or PBMCs supplied cDNA or gDNA.

Under the authors' procedure: The assay estimated nucleated cells by amplifying reference gene primers. Only in-frame clones appear in the TCRdb table, and some are missing; sequencing was by immunoSEQ multiplex PCR. D and trimming were read from the DNA, whereas the V and J calls and clone size are those reported in that table. This table holds approximately 330,000 clones, approximately 86% found once. Deletions cut 3 bases from V and 7 bases from J, with 12 bases between. CDR3 length equals 13 residues. This clonotype was sampled from a woman between 35 and 50 years old with acute COVID-19. This chain connects TRBV12-3 or TRBV12-4 to TRBJ1-2; D not certain. Sequencing was carried out using PBMCs or T cells enriched from blood (not recorded which). The DNA for the CDR3 is TGTGCCAGCAGTTTGGAGGGTCGGGCTGGCTACACCTTC. Amino acids: CASSLEGRAGYTF.